The 27 T cell receptor beta chains below were found in one sample sequenced in a study of PD-1 blockade in classical Hodgkin lymphoma. Time point noted: cycle 4 day 1 (C4D1), after less than 7 weeks of nivolumab. Exposure to brentuximab vedotin varied, and each patient had relapsed following autologous stem cell transplantation. The data were produced by immunoSEQ multiplex PCR, yet TCRdb's version contains in-frame clones alone and is incomplete. The data contain roughly 21,000 clones, roughly 77% of them seen just once; the ten biggest clones take up roughly 21%. The material was peripheral blood mononuclear cells (PBMCs), obtained before the fourth cycle of nivolumab. The receptor set was obtained from a human donor with classical Hodgkin lymphoma.

The table lists this clone with a count of one. The gene calls are TRBV7-2 and TRBJ2-7; no clear D gene. This CDR3 is 11 amino acids long. The germline V gene encodes CDR1 SGHTA and CDR2 FQGNSA. Deletions cut 3 bases from V and 0 bases from J, with 0 bases between. The CDR3 protein is CASSFSYEQYF. For the CDR3, the DNA is TGTGCCAGCAGCTTCTCCTACGAGCAGTACTTC.

The chain combines TRBV9 with TRBJ2-3; D remains unclear. This CDR3 is built from 15 residues. V was trimmed by 4 bases and J by 6 bases, leaving 18 bases between them. Germline-derived CDR1 and CDR2 are SGDLS and YYNGEE. CDR3 amino acids: CASSPPGYYVDTQYF. The CDR3 DNA follows: TGTGCCAGCAGCCCACCGGGCTACTACGTGGATACGCAGTATTTT.

Judged by abundance, this clone is medium-sized. J is TRBJ2-7 and V is TRBV19, with 12 bases aligning to TRBD2. V dropped 1 base and J dropped 2; count of bases not matched to a gene: 3. CDR1 and CDR2 (germline): LNHDA, SQIVND (reference sequence). The CDR3 runs 16 residues. The CDR3 reads CASSIGTSGAAYEQYF. The CDR3, as DNA: TGTGCCAGTAGTATAGGGACTAGCGGGGCAGCCTACGAGCAGTACTTC.

This rearrangement joins TRBV14 to TRBJ2-1; the match to TRBD2 covers 11 bases. This CDR3 has 19 amino acids. Losses at the gene ends were 4 bases for V and 2 bases for J; bases not matched to a gene: 13. Germline V lookup: CDR1 SGHDN, CDR2 FVKESK. The CDR3 DNA follows: TGTGCCAGCAGCCCTGGAGGGCTAGCGGGAGGTCCTACCTACAATGAGCAGTTCTTC. Protein sequence: CASSPGGLAGGPTYNEQFF.

The CDR3 loop reads CASSSSGTGPDTQYF. The CDR3 DNA follows: TGTGCCAGCAGCTCATCCGGGACAGGGCCCGATACGCAGTATTTT. This chain links TRBV7-9 with TRBJ2-3; 9 nucleotides line up with TRBD1. From germline, CDR1 is SEHNR and CDR2 FQNEAQ (reference sequence). The CDR3 extends over 15 amino acids. V dropped 4 bases and J dropped 6; count of bases not matched to a gene: 8.

The genes are TRBV6-6 and TRBJ2-7; D may correspond to TRBD1 or TRBD2 (6 bases each). Germline CDR1 is MNHNY and CDR2 is SVGAGI (reference sequence). This CDR3 has 15 amino acids. The ends were cut back, 2 bases at V and 6 bases at J, with 17 bases in the middle. The CDR3 DNA follows: TGTGCCAGCAGTTACGGGGGCGATGGACTACGCGAGCAGTACTTC. Translated: CASSYGGDGLREQYF.

DNA of the CDR3: TGCGCCAGCACCTCGACAGGGGCCGAGGGGGAGCAGTACTTC. Its translation: CASTSTGAEGEQYF. The J gene is TRBJ2-7, the V gene TRBV5-1, with 8 bases identical to TRBD1. This CDR3 region has 14 residues. Trimming at V came to 6 bases and at J to 7 bases, leaving 12 bases not matched to a gene. Germline V CDR1 and CDR2: SGHRS, YFSETQ.

V usage is TRBV29-1 and J usage is TRBJ2-3; D uncertain. The CDR3 sequence is 14 residues long. V was cut by 0 bases and J by 3 bases, with 10 bases left in between. Germline V gene lookup returns CDR1 SQVTM and CDR2 ANQGSEA. The CDR3 DNA sequence: TGCAGCGTTGAAGAAGGTACACGTACAGATACGCAGTATTTT. The encoded protein is CSVEEGTRTDTQYF.

Comments on this clone: The sample has other DNA sequences that encode this CDR3 too. This chain joins TRBV6-5 and TRBJ1-2; 11 positions match TRBD1. The CDR3 is 16 residues long. J gave up 4 bases and V 2 bases, and 6 bases lay outside the gene matches. Germline values: CDR1 MNHEY, CDR2 SVGAGI. For the CDR3, the DNA is TGTGCCAGCAGTTACATTAGGACAGGGGGCAGCTATGGCTACACCTTC. It is translated as CASSYIRTGGSYGYTF.

This clone was found a few times. The chain uses TRBV5-6 and TRBJ2-7, with 11 bases matching TRBD2. Per germline, CDR1 SGHDT and CDR2 YYEEEE. The CDR3 covers 15 residues. J lost 3 bases, V lost 0 bases, and 2 bases had no gene match. For the CDR3, the DNA is TGTGCCAGCAGCTTGGCTAGCGGGAGGTACTACGAGCAGTACTTC. Translation: CASSLASGRYYEQYF.

The chain joins TRBV13 to TRBJ2-1; TRBD2 aligns across 13 bases. The CDR3 length is 16 residues. Germline V CDR1 and CDR2: PRHDT, FYEKMQ (reference sequence). Germline trimming cut 5 bases from V and 8 bases from J; bases unmatched to any gene: 9. CDR3 sequence: CASSTRTSGSIDEQFF. The CDR3 DNA reads as TGTGCCAGCAGCACGCGGACTAGCGGGAGTATCGATGAGCAGTTCTTC.

The chain carries TRBV10-1 and TRBJ1-1, with TRBD1 matching over 9 bases. The CDR3 runs to 14 residues. V lost 2 bases to trimming and J lost 5 bases; unmatched junction nucleotides: 3. Germline loops: CDR1 WNHNN, CDR2 SYGVQD (reference sequence). CDR3 nucleotides: TGCGCCAGCAGTGAGGGGACAGGGATTACTGAAGCTTTCTTT. This gives the protein CASSEGTGITEAFF.

V and J are TRBV5-6 and TRBJ2-2; 9 positions match TRBD1. The CDR3 contains 17 residues. With 2 bases clipped from V and 3 bases from J, the junction kept 8 bases outside the gene matches. Germline-derived CDR1 and CDR2 are SGHDT and YYEEEE. The DNA for the CDR3 is TGTGCCAGCAGCTTTTTACAGGGGGCTGTTGACACCGGGGAGCTGTTTTTT. Protein sequence: CASSFLQGAVDTGELFF. Filled out from reference TRBV5-6 and TRBJ2-2, the complete variable domain reads DAGVTQSPTHLIKTRGQQVTLRCSPKSGHDTVSWYQQALGQGPQFIFQYYEEEERQRGNFPDRFSGHQFPNYSSELNVNALLLGDSALYLCASSFLQGAVDTGELFFGEGSRLTVL.

This clone has only a few counts. The chain joins TRBV28 to TRBJ1-2; D gene uncertain. V was pared by 5 bases and J by 4 bases, with 11 bases between. The CDR3 length is 13 residues. Germline V gives CDR1 MDHEN, CDR2 SYDVKM. The CDR3 region is CASSKQDTYGYTF. DNA of the CDR3: TGTGCCAGCAGTAAACAAGACACCTATGGCTACACCTTC.

The genes are TRBV15 and TRBJ2-7, with 10 bases matching TRBD2. This CDR3 comprises 16 residues. The germline gives CDR1 LNHNV, CDR2 YYDKDF (reference sequence). J gave up 4 bases and V 0 bases, and 6 bases lay outside the gene matches. The CDR3 loop reads CATSRDPGLAKYEQYF. The CDR3 DNA is TGTGCCACCAGCAGAGATCCGGGACTAGCGAAATACGAGCAGTACTTC.

This clone was seen a single time. V is TRBV6-5 and J is TRBJ2-7; 7 bases fit TRBD2. Germline CDR1 is MNHEY and CDR2 is SVGAGI. This CDR3 comprises 15 residues. V lost 5 bases, J lost 3 bases, and 10 bases stayed unmatched. CDR3 loop: CASSAGTTPHYEQYF. The CDR3 DNA sequence: TGTGCCAGCAGTGCAGGGACTACACCGCACTACGAGCAGTACTTC.

The chain employs TRBV15 and TRBJ1-4; maybe TRBD1 (5 bases). This CDR3 comprises 15 residues. V was trimmed by 0 bases and J by 5 bases, leaving 10 bases between them. Germline V CDR1 and CDR2: LNHNV, YYDKDF (reference sequence). The CDR3 is CATSRDGQQNEKLFF. CDR3 nucleotides: TGTGCCACCAGCAGAGATGGACAACAAAATGAAAAACTGTTTTTT.

The chain recombines TRBV6-1 with TRBJ2-5; 14 nucleotides match TRBD2. V gave up 2 bases and J gave up 3 bases; unmatched junction bases: 11. Germline CDR1 MNHNS, CDR2 SASEGT. The CDR3 spans 19 residues. The CDR3 DNA reads as TGTGCCAGCAGTGAAAGAACCGGGACTAGCGGGAGTTTTAAAGAGACCCAGTACTTC. It encodes CASSERTGTSGSFKETQYF.

The chain has TRBV15 and TRBJ2-1, with a possible D match to TRBD2 (5 bases). The CDR3 loop spans 15 amino acids. Deletions cut 1 base from V and 12 bases from J, with 19 bases between. CDR1 and CDR2 (germline): LNHNV, YYDKDF (reference sequence). In DNA, the CDR3 is TGTGCCACCAGCAGAGCGAGAGTAGCAATGAGCGGGCAGTTCTTC. Its protein product is CATSRARVAMSGQFF. Looking up the rest from reference TRBV15 and TRBJ2-1 gives the full variable domain: DAMVIQNPRYQVTQFGKPVTLSCSQTLNHNVMYWYQQKSSQAPKLLFHYYDKDFNNEADTPDNFQSRRPNTSFCFLDIRSPGLGDTAMYLCATSRARVAMSGQFFGPGTRLTVL.

This chain connects TRBV5-6 to TRBJ1-4; D unresolved. The V end lost 4 bases, the J end lost 8 bases, and 12 bases lay between the germline ends. CDR1 is SGHDT, CDR2 YYEEEE, per germline. This CDR3 has 13 amino acids. The CDR3 loop is CASSAGLGEKLFF. CDR3 sequence (DNA): TGTGCCAGCAGCGCTGGCCTAGGGGAAAAACTGTTTTTT.

V usage is TRBV14 and J usage is TRBJ2-1; the match to TRBD1 covers 9 bases. The CDR3 extends over 16 amino acids. Germline-derived CDR1 and CDR2 are SGHDN and FVKESK. Losses at the gene ends were 1 base for V and 7 bases for J; bases not matched to a gene: 8. The CDR3 sequence is CASSQAPGQGWNEQFF. The CDR3 DNA reads TGTGCCAGCAGCCAAGCTCCGGGACAGGGTTGGAATGAGCAGTTCTTC.

The chain employs TRBV27 and TRBJ2-7; D is ambiguous. The CDR3 is 14 residues long. Trimming removed 3 bases at V and 2 bases at J, with 11 bases between. Germline V lookup: CDR1 MNHEY, CDR2 SMNVEV (reference sequence). In nucleotides, the CDR3 is TGTGCCAGCAGTTTGGTGTCAGCTACCTACGAGCAGTACTTC. Protein product: CASSLVSATYEQYF.

This chain uses TRBV2 with TRBJ2-7; D uncertain. The CDR3 has 10 residues. V shed 6 bases and J shed 6 bases, with 6 bases lying between them. Germline-derived CDR1 and CDR2 are SNHLY and FYNNEI. The CDR3 region is CASRGSEQYF. The CDR3 DNA sequence: TGTGCCAGCAGGGGAAGCGAGCAGTACTTC.

In nucleotides, the CDR3 is TGTGCCAGCAGCCCCCGGGACCATCAAGAGACCCAGTACTTC. Its translation: CASSPRDHQETQYF. J is TRBJ2-5 and V is TRBV4-2, with D tentatively TRBD1 or TRBD2 (5 bases each). Germline V gene sequence: CDR1 LGHNA, CDR2 YNFKEQ. The CDR3 length is 14 residues. V lost 4 bases and J 2 bases, leaving 11 bases between the germline ends.

This clone was recorded a few times. The chain carries TRBV4-1 and TRBJ2-3; tentatively, D is TRBD2 (6 bases). The CDR3 runs to 17 residues. The V gene lost 2 bases and the J gene lost 0 bases, with 15 bases spanning the gap. Germline V gene sequence: CDR1 MGHRA, CDR2 YSYEKL. The CDR3 protein is CASSQPGALGSTDTQYF. In nucleotides, the CDR3 is TGCGCCAGCAGCCAACCGGGAGCGTTGGGTAGCACAGATACGCAGTATTTT.

The J gene is TRBJ2-1, the V gene TRBV10-1; 13 bases match TRBD2. Germline CDR1 reads WNHNN; CDR2 reads SYGVQD (reference sequence). The CDR3 covers 15 residues. V gave up 3 bases and J gave up 6 bases; unmatched junction bases: 2. The CDR3 bases are TGCGCCAGCAGTGAAGGGACTAGCGGGACCAATGAGCAGTTCTTC. Residues: CASSEGTSGTNEQFF.

The chain has TRBV6-1 and TRBJ1-2; maybe TRBD1 (5 bases). Trimming took off 1 base at V and 6 bases at J, with 12 bases between the two ends. Germline lookup yields CDR1 MNHNS and CDR2 SASEGT. CDR3 length: 14 amino acids. This CDR3 reads CASSEGGAAHGYTF. The DNA of the CDR3 is TGTGCCAGCAGTGAAGGAGGGGCTGCCCATGGCTACACCTTC.